The 5 T cell receptor beta chains below were found in one sample sequenced in a study of blood T cells in healthy people across ages. With a J-beta primer mix and a sample-barcoded 5' primer, a second PCR ran roughly 6 to 11 cycles. TCRdb re-called the 5' RACE reads through MiXCR, storing one row per CDR3 protein. The sample contains about 640,000 distinct CDR3 sequences, around 31% of which appear only once. The sequenced material came from blood. The origin of the receptors is a woman over 75 in good health.

This clonotype has only a few counts. This chain links TRBV5-1 with TRBJ1-2, with D uncertain. With 0 bases removed from V and 1 base from J, the gap between germline ends came to 10 bases. The CDR3 is 15 amino acids. Looked up from germline, CDR1 is SGHRS and CDR2 is YFSETQ. CDR3 DNA: TGCGCCAGCAGCTTGGAGGTCGGATTTAACTATGGCTACACCTTC. It yields the protein CASSLEVGFNYGYTF.

This clonotype appeared a few times. The rearrangement uses TRBV29-1 and TRBJ1-3, with 7 bases matching TRBD1. The CDR3 has 12 residues. Germline CDR1 is SQVTM and CDR2 is ANQGSEA. The CDR3 DNA is TGCAGTATACAGGGGAATGGAAACACCATATATTTT. Protein: CSIQGNGNTIYF.

Comments on this clonotype: Relative to the germline gene, one junction end is altered; a read error may explain this. CDR3 region: CVSSQVRDSNQPQHF. DNA for the CDR3: TGTGTCAGCAGCCAAGTCCGGGATAGCAATCAGCCCCAGCATTTT. The genes are TRBV3-1 and TRBJ1-5; D unresolved. CDR3 size: 15 residues. Germline CDR1 reads LGHDT; CDR2 reads YNNKEL (reference sequence).

This clonotype was observed a handful of times. CDR3 sequence (DNA): TGTGCCACCAGCAGAGGGGGGGCCTACAATGAGCAGTACTTC. The encoded protein is CATSRGGAYNEQYF. J is TRBJ2-5 and V is TRBV15; TRBD1 or TRBD2 may be the D gene (6 bases each). The CDR3 has 14 residues. Trimming removed 1 base at V and 11 bases at J, with 17 bases between. Germline CDR1 is LNHNV and CDR2 is YYDKDF (reference sequence).

Many counts were recorded for this clonotype. Here the CDR3 reads CAAGQLTDTQYF. In DNA, the CDR3 is TGTGCCGCGGGGCAACTCACAGATACGCAGTATTTT. This rearrangement joins TRBV30 to TRBJ2-3, with D possibly matching TRBD2 (6 bases). The CDR3 is 12 amino acids. V lost 8 bases and J lost 2, with 11 bases in between. Germline assignment: CDR1 GTSNPN and CDR2 SVGIG (reference sequence).